A selection of T cell receptor beta chains follows, all from one sample in a study of Graves' ophthalmopathy and Graves' hyperthyroidism. Via MiXCR, TCRdb re-called the multiplex PCR reads, giving one row per CDR3 protein. Of fewer than 600,000 distinct CDR3 sequences detected, approximately 14% appear once; the ten largest clones hold 9.8%. Sequencing was performed on blood. The receptor source for this set is a woman aged 25 to 39 with Graves' ophthalmopathy. The CDR3 runs from the conserved cysteine through the conserved F or W. The D gene is left open where the match is weak. Some rows mark clone size as missing; the rest say once, few, many or name a class of expanded clone.

d_gene	abundance	j_gene	v_gene	CDR3nt	CDR3aa
NA	few	TRBJ2-3	TRBV19	TGTGCCAGTAGTATAGCAGTCGGGAGATCAGATACGCAGTATTTT	CASSIAVGRSDTQYF
NA	many	TRBJ1-6	TRBV12-3/TRBV12-4	TGTGCCAGCAGCCAGCAGGTCAATTCACCCCTCCACTTT	CASSQQVNSPLHF
NA	many	TRBJ2-7	TRBV28	TGTGCCAGCAGTTTTGGCACCTTCTACGAGCAGTACTTC	CASSFGTFYEQYF
NA	many	TRBJ2-7	TRBV6-5	TGTGCCAGCAGTTACCGGCGGACCTACGAGCAGTACTTC	CASSYRRTYEQYF
TRBD2	NA	TRBJ2-7	TRBV6-5	TGTGCCAGCAGTTACTCCGGGACTAGCGATCACGAGCAGTACTTC	CASSYSGTSDHEQYF
TRBD2	many	TRBJ2-5	TRBV28	TGTGCCAGCAGTCTAGCGGGAGGGTCTGAGACCCAGTACTTC	CASSLAGGSETQYF
NA	many	TRBJ1-1	TRBV9	TGTGCCAGCAACCGGATGGCAACAAACTTGAACACTGAAGCTTTCTTT	CASNRMATNLNTEAFF
NA	many	TRBJ2-7	TRBV5-1	TGCGCCAGCCCTAAGGGCAGGGTCCCGTACGAGCAGTACTTC	CASPKGRVPYEQYF
NA	many	TRBJ1-5	TRBV12-3/TRBV12-4	TGTGCCAGCAGTTTAGACGGGGATAGCAATCAGCCCCAGCATTTT	CASSLDGDSNQPQHF
NA	many	TRBJ2-7	TRBV27	TGTGCCAGCAGTTTATCAGGGGGCTACGAGCAGTACTTC	CASSLSGGYEQYF
NA	NA	TRBJ2-5	TRBV20-1	TGCAGTGCTGGATCCGGGGGAGAGACCCAGTACTTC	CSAGSGGETQYF
NA	NA	TRBJ1-2	TRBV14	TGTGCCGGCAGCCAAGTTCGGGGACTCTCTGGCTACACCTTC	CAGSQVRGLSGYTF
NA	NA	TRBJ1-5	TRBV18	TGTGCCAGCTCCGAGGGGGAACAGCCCCAGCATTTT	CASSEGEQPQHF
NA	many	TRBJ1-2	TRBV12-3/TRBV12-4	TGTGCCAGCAGTCCTACAGCAAACTATGGCTACACCTTC	CASSPTANYGYTF
NA	NA	TRBJ1-1	TRBV19	TGTGCCAGTAGTAATCTGGGCGGCTTTTCAGGAACTGAAGCTTTCTTT	CASSNLGGFSGTEAFF
TRBD1	few	TRBJ2-7	TRBV27	TGTGCCGGCCGCCCCGGAGGACAGGGTTACGAGCAGTACTTC	CAGRPGGQGYEQYF
TRBD2	many	TRBJ2-7	TRBV4-1	TGCGCCAGCAGCCTCGAAACCGGGACTAGCGGGTTGCCGTCCTACGAGCAGTACTTC	CASSLETGTSGLPSYEQYF
TRBD1	NA	TRBJ1-1	TRBV20-1	TGCAGTGCTCATTCGCTAGGGACAGGGGCCGCCACTGAAGCTTTCTTT	CSAHSLGTGAATEAFF
TRBD1	many	TRBJ1-1	TRBV28	TGTGCCAGCAGTTCCATATCACAGGGGCTGAACGCTGAAGCTTTCTTT	CASSSISQGLNAEAFF
NA	many	TRBJ1-1	TRBV28	TGTGCCAGCAGTTTACTCTCGATCCCTAAAGCTTTCTTT	CASSLLSIPKAFF
TRBD2	few	TRBJ2-7	TRBV11-1	TGTGCCAGCAGCTTTCTACTAGCGGGGGCGGCCTACGAGCAGTACTTC	CASSFLLAGAAYEQYF
TRBD1	many	TRBJ1-1	TRBV5-1	TGCGCCAGCAGCCCCCTTCGACAGGGTCGGACTGAAGCTTTCTTT	CASSPLRQGRTEAFF
TRBD2	many	TRBJ2-7	TRBV3-1	TGTGCCAGCAGCCAACCTCCTTCCGGGACTAGCGGGACATACGAGCAGTACTTC	CASSQPPSGTSGTYEQYF
NA	many	TRBJ2-2	TRBV6-1	TGTGCCAGCTGGGCTACAGGGGAGCTGTTTTTT	CASWATGELFF
TRBD2	many	TRBJ2-5	TRBV20-1	TGCAGTGCTAGGGTCGCAGGGAGGGCTTTGGAGACCCAGTACTTC	CSARVAGRALETQYF
TRBD1	many	TRBJ2-4	TRBV6-1	TGTGCCAGCAGTGCCCGGGACAGGGTATCGGACATTAAGTACTTC	CASSARDRVSDIKYF
TRBD1	many	TRBJ2-7	TRBV9	TGTGCCAGCAGCGTAGGACAGGGGATCGAGCAGTACTTC	CASSVGQGIEQYF
TRBD1	many	TRBJ1-6	TRBV11-2	TGTGCCAGCAGCTTCCGACAGGGGGATTCACCCCTCCACTTT	CASSFRQGDSPLHF
NA	many	TRBJ1-1	TRBV12-5	TGTGCTAGTGGTTTGATTGGGGCTAGGGCTGAAGCTTTCTTT	CASGLIGARAEAFF
TRBD1	many	TRBJ2-4	TRBV7-6	TGTGCCAGCAGCTTAGAAGGGGGCTTATCCATTCAGTACTTC	CASSLEGGLSIQYF
TRBD1	many	TRBJ2-7	TRBV3-1	TGTGCCAGCAGTCCTCCGGGACAGGGGTTCCACGAGCAGTACTTC	CASSPPGQGFHEQYF
NA	many	TRBJ2-5	TRBV20-1	TGCAGTGCTACTCAAGTCGCTAGCAGGGAGACCCAGTACTTC	CSATQVASRETQYF
NA	many	TRBJ1-1	TRBV5-1	TGCGCCAGCAGCTTGGATCAGGGCTACACTGAAGCTTTCTTT	CASSLDQGYTEAFF
NA	many	TRBJ2-7	TRBV20-1	TGCAGTGCTCCCTTTGCGGCTAACTACGAGCAGTACTTC	CSAPFAANYEQYF
NA	NA	TRBJ2-3	TRBV27	TGTGCCAGCAGTCCCGTGGTGCTTCCCACAGATACGCAGTATTTT	CASSPVVLPTDTQYF
NA	many	TRBJ2-5	TRBV6-4	TGTGCCAGCAGTGAGTCTATCGGGGGGCCGGAGACCCAGTACTTC	CASSESIGGPETQYF
TRBD2	NA	TRBJ2-5	TRBV12-3/TRBV12-4	TGTGCCAGCAGTAGCGGGAGGCAACAAGAGACCCAGTACTTC	CASSSGRQQETQYF
NA	many	TRBJ1-5	TRBV20-1	TGCAGTGCTAGCCCCAACGCAAACCTGGGGCAGCCCCAGCATTTT	CSASPNANLGQPQHF
TRBD1	many	TRBJ1-5	TRBV20-1	TGCAGTGCTAGACGATCGACAGGGGGAAGCAATCAGCCCCAGCATTTT	CSARRSTGGSNQPQHF
NA	many	TRBJ1-5	TRBV27	TGTGCCAGCAGTCCGGGACGTTATTATAGCAATCAGCCCCAGCATTTT	CASSPGRYYSNQPQHF
TRBD1	many	TRBJ1-1	TRBV2	TGTGCCAGCACCGGACAGGGACAGAACACTGAAGCTTTCTTT	CASTGQGQNTEAFF
NA	few	TRBJ2-7	TRBV19	TGTGCCAGCCCGGCTGGGGGGTCCTCCTACGAGCAGTACTTC	CASPAGGSSYEQYF
TRBD1	many	TRBJ2-7	TRBV20-1	TGCAGTGCTAAAGGTTGGGACAGGGTAAACGAGCAGTACTTC	CSAKGWDRVNEQYF
NA	many	TRBJ1-1	TRBV7-2	TGTGCCAGCAGCTTAGCGAGGCCAGGGACTGAAGCTTTCTTT	CASSLARPGTEAFF
TRBD2	many	TRBJ2-7	TRBV5-4	TGTGCCAGCAGCTTGGCCCATATTACGGGGGGGTCCTACGAGCAGTACTTC	CASSLAHITGGSYEQYF
TRBD2	many	TRBJ2-7	TRBV20-1	TGCAGTGCTAGGGCACTAGCGGGGGCATCCTACGAGCAGTACTTC	CSARALAGASYEQYF
TRBD1	many	TRBJ2-7	TRBV5-1	TGCGCCAGCAGCTTCGACAGGGCCTACGAGCAGTACTTC	CASSFDRAYEQYF
NA	many	TRBJ1-1	TRBV6-2/TRBV6-3	TGTGCCAGCAGAGATCTCCCGACGGGTCCGGTGGAATTT	CASRDLPTGPVEF
NA	many	TRBJ2-7	TRBV6-1	TGTGCCAGCAGTGAAAGGGCCTGGCAGGGAGGGTACTTC	CASSERAWQGGYF
NA	few	TRBJ1-2	TRBV7-2	TGTGCCAGCAGCTTAGGGATCCAGGGAGGGGGTGGCTACACCTTC	CASSLGIQGGGGYTF
NA	many	TRBJ2-2	TRBV24-1	TGTGCCACCAGTGATTTTAGTCTGTTGAGCACAGGGAACCCGAACACCGGGGAGCTGTTTTTT	CATSDFSLLSTGNPNTGELFF
NA	many	TRBJ2-5	TRBV4-1	TGCGCCAGCAGCCAACCTCAAGGGAGAAGGGAAGAGACCCAGTACTTC	CASSQPQGRREETQYF
TRBD1	NA	TRBJ2-7	TRBV6-2/TRBV6-3	TGTGCCAGCCGCCGCGGGACAGGGGTATCCGAGCAGTACTTC	CASRRGTGVSEQYF
NA	once	TRBJ2-5	TRBV7-2	TGTGCCAGCAGCCAAACTCGGGACTTTCAAGAGACCCAGTACTTC	CASSQTRDFQETQYF
TRBD2	NA	TRBJ2-2	TRBV6-1	TGTGCCAGCACTGGACTAGCGGGAGGGCCCGGGGAGCTGTTTTTT	CASTGLAGGPGELFF
NA	many	TRBJ2-5	TRBV10-3	TGTGCCATCAGCCAGGGGGAGACCCAGTACTTC	CAISQGETQYF
TRBD2	NA	TRBJ2-5	TRBV7-2	TGTGCCAGCAGCTTAAACGCGGGAGGTCAAGAGACCCAGTACTTC	CASSLNAGGQETQYF
NA	many	TRBJ1-1	TRBV5-1	TGCGCCAGCAGCTTGGTCAGGGACAACACTGAAGCTTTCTTT	CASSLVRDNTEAFF
NA	many	TRBJ2-2	TRBV6-1	TGTGCCAGCAGTGTCTGGAACACCGGGGAGCTGTTTTTT	CASSVWNTGELFF
NA	many	TRBJ2-6	TRBV15	TGTGCCACCAGCAAATCTGGGGCCAACGTCCTGACTTTC	CATSKSGANVLTF